What follows are 26 T cell receptor beta chains derived from one specimen sequenced in a study of response to subunit inactivated influenza vaccine. TCRdb called the RT-PCR reads again in MiXCR, with one record for every CDR3 protein. The sample includes hundreds of thousands of distinct CDR3 sequences, over 25% of them seen just once. The sample in question was CD4+ T cells sorted from PBMCs, obtained less than 6 days after vaccination. Receptor source: a man aged 45 to 65 who received an inactivated influenza vaccine.

This clonotype has only a few counts. The chain carries TRBV28 and TRBJ1-1, with a weak D call TRBD1 (6 bases). This CDR3 contains 15 residues. Deletions cut 1 base from V and 4 bases from J, with 13 bases between. Germline-derived CDR1 and CDR2 are MDHEN and SYDVKM. The CDR3 is CASSLLAGAATEAFF. The CDR3 DNA is TGTGCCAGCAGTTTATTAGCAGGGGCCGCCACTGAAGCTTTCTTT.

This clonotype has more than one count but fewer than ten. V and J are TRBV6-1 and TRBJ2-1; 9 positions match TRBD1. The CDR3 contains 16 residues. Germline V gives CDR1 MNHNS, CDR2 SASEGT. V gave up 5 bases and J gave up 7 bases; unmatched junction bases: 12. The CDR3 sequence is CASSLTGGPDWNEQFF. The CDR3 DNA reads as TGTGCCAGCAGTCTAACAGGGGGCCCCGACTGGAATGAGCAGTTCTTC.

The chain carries TRBV28 and TRBJ2-5; TRBD2 matches 7 bases. CDR1 MDHEN and CDR2 SYDVKM come from the germline V gene. This CDR3 is 14 amino acids long. V lost 5 bases to trimming and J lost 3 bases; unmatched junction nucleotides: 6. In DNA, the CDR3 is TGTGCCAGCAGTGTACTAGCGTTCGAAGAGACCCAGTACTTC. The encoded protein is CASSVLAFEETQYF.

The V call is TRBV4-3, the J call TRBJ2-5; the D gene is possibly TRBD2 (7 bases). CDR3 size: 16 residues. Per the germline V gene, CDR1 is LGHNA and CDR2 is YSLEER. The ends were cut back, 4 bases at V and 4 bases at J, with 19 bases in the middle. CDR3 sequence: CASSPSLRGARETQYF. CDR3 sequence (DNA): TGCGCCAGCAGCCCGAGCTTACGGGGGGCCAGAGAGACCCAGTACTTC.

J is TRBJ2-5 and V is TRBV20-1, with 9 bases lining up with TRBD2. Germline values: CDR1 DFQATT, CDR2 SNEGSKA (reference sequence). V gave up 2 bases and J gave up 4 bases; unmatched junction bases: 17. The CDR3 consists of 18 residues. CDR3 DNA sequence: TGCAGTGCTAGAACCTTCCTCAGGGCGGGAGGGCAGGTAGAGACCCAGTACTTC. Its protein product is CSARTFLRAGGQVETQYF.

The chain combines TRBV6-1 with TRBJ2-7; D assignment may be TRBD1 or TRBD2 (5 bases each). Germline lookup yields CDR1 MNHNS and CDR2 SASEGT. The CDR3 is made up of 14 amino acids. The germline V and J ends were trimmed by 8 bases and 6 bases, with 20 bases remaining between them. CDR3 nucleotides: TGTGCCAGCCAACTCAACCGAGGGGTGGGCGAGCAGTACTTC. Protein: CASQLNRGVGEQYF.

This clonotype showed up just a few times. This chain connects TRBV4-3 to TRBJ1-2; D might be TRBD1 (5 bases). Trimming took off 0 bases at V and 6 bases at J, with 8 bases between the two ends. Germline V gene data show CDR1 as LGHNA and CDR2 as YSLEER. This CDR3 contains 13 residues. The CDR3 spells CASSQDQGNGYTF. For the CDR3, the DNA is TGCGCCAGCAGCCAAGATCAGGGTAATGGCTACACCTTC.

In nucleotides, the CDR3 is TGTGCCAGCAGTTTAATGGGGGCTCCGTTTTACGAGCAGTACTTC. It is translated as CASSLMGAPFYEQYF. The chain uses TRBV12-3 or TRBV12-4 and TRBJ2-7, with D possibly being TRBD1 (6 bases). Trimming removed 2 bases at V and 4 bases at J, with 15 bases between. This CDR3 contains 15 residues.

The sample holds many counts of this clonotype. The chain couples TRBV20-1 to TRBJ2-3; 11 positions match TRBD2. The CDR3 contains 14 residues. From germline, CDR1 is DFQATT and CDR2 SNEGSKA (reference sequence). Trimming cost V 6 bases and J 1 base; bases outside gene matches: 3. CDR3 in DNA: TGCAGTGCCACACTAGCGGGGGGCACAGATACGCAGTATTTT. Its translation: CSATLAGGTDTQYF.

This sequence joins TRBV5-1 and TRBJ2-1, with 8 bases fitting TRBD1. V gave up 2 bases and J gave up 7 bases; unmatched junction bases: 8. This CDR3 region has 15 residues. CDR1 is SGHRS, CDR2 YFSETQ, per germline. The CDR3 loop is CASSLIRGRENEQFF. The DNA for the CDR3 is TGCGCCAGCAGCTTAATCAGGGGGCGCGAGAATGAGCAGTTCTTC.

The V call is TRBV12-3 or TRBV12-4, the J call TRBJ1-1, with D possibly TRBD1 on 5 matching bases. The CDR3 consists of 15 residues. The ends were cut back, 0 bases at V and 4 bases at J, with 12 bases in the middle. The CDR3 nucleotides are TGTGCCAGCAGTTTAGCTACAGGAGATATCACTGAAGCTTTCTTT. It translates to CASSLATGDITEAFF.

The chain has TRBV7-9 and TRBJ1-1; TRBD1 is a possible D gene (5 bases). The germline V and J ends were trimmed by 6 bases and 4 bases, with 15 bases remaining between them. This CDR3 has 14 residues. The germline V gene has CDR1 SEHNR and CDR2 FQNEAQ (reference sequence). DNA for the CDR3: TGTGCCAGCAGTTACTTGCAGGGCGGCACTGAAGCTTTCTTT. Translated, it gives CASSYLQGGTEAFF.

In its sample, this clonotype was seen a few times. The chain links TRBV5-1 to TRBJ2-1; possibly TRBD2 for D (6 bases). Germline-derived CDR1 and CDR2 are SGHRS and YFSETQ. Trimming cost V 4 bases and J 7 bases, with 18 bases left between them. The CDR3 covers 15 residues. CDR3 nucleotide sequence: TGCGCCAGCAGCCCCTCGGCGGGGAGCGGAAATGAGCAGTTCTTC. The encoded protein is CASSPSAGSGNEQFF.

This clonotype was seen only a few times. The chain carries TRBV12-3 or TRBV12-4 and TRBJ2-6, with 8 bases matching TRBD1. Trimming cost V 8 bases and J 0 bases; bases outside gene matches: 3. There are 15 residues in the CDR3. The CDR3 DNA follows: TGTGCCAGCGGACAGGGTTCCTCTGGGGCCAACGTCCTGACTTTC. Its translation: CASGQGSSGANVLTF.

This clonotype came up a few times. The V call is TRBV7-8, the J call TRBJ2-1; 8 bases are a match to TRBD1. Trimming at V came to 2 bases and at J to 9 bases, leaving 9 bases not matched to a gene. From germline, CDR1 is SGHVS and CDR2 FQNEAQ. CDR3 length: 15 residues. The CDR3 sequence is CASSLMGQVPSEQFF. The CDR3 region has the DNA TGTGCCAGCAGCTTAATGGGACAGGTTCCCAGTGAGCAGTTCTTC.

The V call is TRBV20-1, the J call TRBJ1-2; D remains unclear. The germline CDR1 and CDR2 sequences are DFQATT and SNEGSKA (reference sequence). This CDR3 region has 12 residues. V lost 1 base and J 4 bases, leaving 7 bases between the germline ends. CDR3 residues: CSARAPPYGYTF. The CDR3 DNA is TGCAGTGCTAGAGCCCCTCCCTATGGCTACACCTTC.

The V gene is TRBV5-1, the J gene TRBJ2-3; D unresolved. The V end was cut by 3 bases, the J end by 10 bases, with 9 bases between. The germline V gene has CDR1 SGHRS and CDR2 YFSETQ. The length of the CDR3 is 11 residues. This CDR3 reads CASSSTWAQYF. CDR3 DNA: TGCGCCAGCAGCTCCACGTGGGCGCAGTATTTT.

The J gene is TRBJ2-7, the V gene TRBV7-6; 11 bases are shared with TRBD1. Germline V gene data show CDR1 as SGHVS and CDR2 as FNYEAQ. J lost 4 bases, V lost 2 bases, and 4 bases had no gene match. This CDR3 comprises 15 residues. As DNA, the CDR3 is TGTGCCAGCAGCTTAACCGGGACAGGGGGTTACGAGCAGTACTTC. Translated: CASSLTGTGGYEQYF.

The chain links TRBV5-5 to TRBJ2-2, with D perhaps given as TRBD1 or TRBD2 (5 bases each). V was pared by 0 bases and J by 4 bases, with 10 bases between. The CDR3 loop spans 15 amino acids. In germline, CDR1 is SGHKS, CDR2 YYEKEE (reference sequence). CDR3 bases: TGTGCCAGCAGCTTGGAGGCAGGGAGCACCGGGGAGCTGTTTTTT. Its translation is CASSLEAGSTGELFF.

The CDR3 DNA sequence: TGTGCCAGCAGGATCTCTGGGGCCAACGTCCTGACTTTC. Its translation: CASRISGANVLTF. V usage is TRBV12-3 or TRBV12-4 and J usage is TRBJ2-6; D remains unclear. Trimming pared 6 bases from V and 0 bases from J, leaving 3 bases between. This CDR3 is built from 13 residues.

The gene calls are TRBV28 and TRBJ2-1; 10 nucleotides agree with TRBD2. V was clipped by 5 bases and J by 9 bases; unmatched bases: 4. Germline V gene data show CDR1 as MDHEN and CDR2 as SYDVKM. The CDR3 totals 13 residues. The CDR3 sequence: CASSGGTSVEQFF. DNA for the CDR3: TGTGCCAGCAGTGGCGGGACTAGCGTTGAGCAGTTCTTC.

This clonotype was recorded at least ten times. The V and J genes are TRBV29-1 and TRBJ1-1, with 7 bases matching TRBD1. In germline, CDR1 is SQVTM, CDR2 ANQGSEA. Trimming cost V 4 bases and J 11 bases; bases outside gene matches: 4. The CDR3 is made up of 10 amino acids. The CDR3 protein is CSVGQGLAFF. The CDR3 nucleotides read TGCAGCGTTGGACAGGGTTTGGCTTTCTTT.

The chain couples TRBV5-1 to TRBJ1-1; tentative D call: TRBD1 (5 bases). CDR3 length equals 17 residues. V gave up 0 bases and J gave up 1 base, with 16 bases separating them. Germline CDR1 and CDR2: SGHRS and YFSETQ. CDR3 sequence reads: CASSLDTSGFPNTEAFF. CDR3 DNA: TGCGCCAGCAGCTTGGATACCTCAGGGTTTCCGAACACTGAAGCTTTCTTT. Drawing the rest from reference TRBV5-1 and TRBJ1-1, the complete variable domain is KAGVTQTPRYLIKTRGQQVTLSCSPISGHRSVSWYQQTPGQGLQFLFEYFSETQRNKGNFPGRFSGRQFSNSRSEMNVSTLELGDSALYLCASSLDTSGFPNTEAFFGQGTRLTVV.

This sequence joins TRBV5-1 and TRBJ1-1, with D unresolved. The V end was cut by 4 bases, the J end by 6 bases, with 16 bases between. CDR1 is SGHRS, CDR2 YFSETQ, per germline. The CDR3 has 14 residues. The CDR3 DNA reads as TGCGCCAGCAGCGATGGACGGAACGGGGCTGAAGCTTTCTTT. Its translation is CASSDGRNGAEAFF.

The chain recombines TRBV20-1 with TRBJ1-1; D ambiguous. V lost 6 bases, J lost 1 base, and 9 bases lay in between. Per the germline V gene, CDR1 is DFQATT and CDR2 is SNEGSKA (reference sequence). The CDR3 loop spans 12 amino acids. The CDR3 here is CSATIGNTEAFF. DNA for the CDR3: TGCAGTGCCACTATCGGGAACACTGAAGCTTTCTTT.

CDR3 sequence reads: CAIRRGTGAYNEQFF. The CDR3 region has the DNA TGTGCCATCCGGCGAGGCACGGGGGCCTACAATGAGCAGTTCTTC. This sequence joins TRBV27 and TRBJ2-1; weak D call: TRBD2 (6 bases). The CDR3 totals 15 residues. The germline gives CDR1 MNHEY, CDR2 SMNVEV (reference sequence). With 10 bases removed from V and 2 bases from J, the gap between germline ends came to 18 bases.